The following is a T cell receptor beta chain sequence with its context. Primers used in a second PCR of about 6 to 11 cycles were a sample-barcoded 5' primer and a J-beta primer mix. TCRdb re-called the 5' RACE reads through MiXCR, storing one row per CDR3 protein. The table lists 550,000 to 600,000 distinct CDR3 sequences, 25% to 30% of them singletons. The data derive from a study of blood T cells in healthy people across ages. The J segment lost 6 bases and the V segment lost 2 bases, leaving 4 bases of the junction unmatched. The CDR3 length is 15 residues. Germline V gene lookup returns CDR1 ENHRY and CDR2 SYGVKD.

V usage is TRBV10-3 and J usage is TRBJ2-1; 10 bases are shared with TRBD2. The TCR originated in a woman in her seventies in good health. Sequencing was carried out using blood. The CDR3 protein is CAISETQRGGNEQFF. The CDR3 nucleotides read TGTGCCATCAGTGAGACCCAGCGGGGGGGCAATGAGCAGTTCTTC.